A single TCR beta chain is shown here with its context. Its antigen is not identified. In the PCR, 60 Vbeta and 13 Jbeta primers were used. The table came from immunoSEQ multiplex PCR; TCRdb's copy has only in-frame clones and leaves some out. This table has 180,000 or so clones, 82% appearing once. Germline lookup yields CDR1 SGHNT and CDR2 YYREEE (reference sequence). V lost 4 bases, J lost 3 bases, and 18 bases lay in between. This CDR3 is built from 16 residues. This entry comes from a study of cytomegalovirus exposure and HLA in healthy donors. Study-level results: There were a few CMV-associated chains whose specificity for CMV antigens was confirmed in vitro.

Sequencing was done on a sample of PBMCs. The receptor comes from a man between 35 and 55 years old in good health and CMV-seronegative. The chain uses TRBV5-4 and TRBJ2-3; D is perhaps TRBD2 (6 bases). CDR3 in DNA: TGTGCCAGCAGCCCCGTGGCGGGGCGGCAGACAGATACGCAGTATTTT. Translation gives CASSPVAGRQTDTQYF.